This TCR beta chain appears in the sequencing data of a study of regulatory T cells in long-lasting Graves disease. Study-wide context: Over-5-year antithyroid drug use with positive TSH receptor antibodies defined persistent Graves' disease in the study.

Arm-PCR of CDR3 regions with iRepertoire HTBI primers generated TCR beta libraries. TCRdb fed the multiplex PCR reads into MiXCR, producing one record per CDR3 protein. The sample has 400,000 or so distinct CDR3 sequences; roughly a quarter are singletons. The CDR3 is made up of 14 amino acids. With 3 bases clipped from V and 7 bases from J, the junction kept 11 bases outside the gene matches. Germline CDR1 is DFQATT and CDR2 is SNEGSKA (reference sequence). Time point here: persistent/refractory GD, antithyroid drugs over 5 years with positive TRAb. The TCR library was made from RNA extracted from PBMCs. This clonotype has more than one count but fewer than ten.

The sample in question was peripheral blood mononuclear cells (PBMCs), obtained when the disease was refractory, from a patient treated with antithyroid drugs. The source is a female donor with Graves disease. V and J are TRBV20-1 and TRBJ2-7, with 8 nucleotides matching TRBD2. The CDR3 protein is CSASWPAGVGEQYF. The CDR3 nucleotides are TGCAGTGCTAGTTGGCCAGCGGGAGTAGGGGAGCAGTACTTC.